This T cell receptor beta chain originates from a study of cytomegalovirus exposure and HLA in healthy donors. Findings of the study overall: There were around 160 TCR beta chains listed as cytomegalovirus-associated.

The study ran its PCR with 60 Vbeta and 13 Jbeta primers. Measured with immunoSEQ multiplex PCR; TCRdb has only the in-frame clones, and not every one. The sample consists of around 200,000 clones, roughly 75% of them appearing once. Each donor was healthy, and each was a bone marrow donor. When sampled, the donors appeared nominally healthy, though they likely had unrecorded immune exposures. Of note for this clone: What it binds is not known.

V lost 1 base to trimming and J lost 6 bases, with 9 bases between them. The CDR3 loop spans 14 amino acids. CDR1 is SGHTA, CDR2 FQGNSA, per germline. The V and J genes are TRBV7-2 and TRBJ2-2, with D possibly matching TRBD1 (6 bases). Sequenced material: PBMCs. The clonotype comes from a man younger than 45 in good health and CMV-seropositive. The CDR3 sequence is CASSLVQGPGELFF. CDR3 in DNA: TGTGCCAGCAGCTTAGTACAGGGCCCCGGGGAGCTGTTTTTT. The full variable domain, rest sourced from reference TRBV7-2 and TRBJ2-2, is GAGVSQSPSNKVTEKGKDVELRCDPISGHTALYWYRQSLGQGLEFLIYFQGNSAPDKSGLPSDRFSAERTGGSVSTLTIQRTQQEDSAVYLCASSLVQGPGELFFGEGSRLTVL.